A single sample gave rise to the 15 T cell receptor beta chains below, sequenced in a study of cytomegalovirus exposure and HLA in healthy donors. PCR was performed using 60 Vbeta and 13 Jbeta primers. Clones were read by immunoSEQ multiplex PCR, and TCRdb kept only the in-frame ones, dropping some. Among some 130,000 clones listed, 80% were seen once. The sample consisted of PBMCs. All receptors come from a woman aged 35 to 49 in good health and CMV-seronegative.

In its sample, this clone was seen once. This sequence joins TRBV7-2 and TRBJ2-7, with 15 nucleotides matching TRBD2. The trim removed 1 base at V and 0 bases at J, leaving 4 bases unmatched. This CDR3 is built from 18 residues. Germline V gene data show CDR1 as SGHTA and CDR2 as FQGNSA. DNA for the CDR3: TGTGCCAGCAGCTTAGGGGGGACTAGCGGGGGGAACTCCTACGAGCAGTACTTC. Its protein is CASSLGGTSGGNSYEQYF. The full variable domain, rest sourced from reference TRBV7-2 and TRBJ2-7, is GAGVSQSPSNKVTEKGKDVELRCDPISGHTALYWYRQSLGQGLEFLIYFQGNSAPDKSGLPSDRFSAERTGGSVSTLTIQRTQQEDSAVYLCASSLGGTSGGNSYEQYFGPGTRLTVT.

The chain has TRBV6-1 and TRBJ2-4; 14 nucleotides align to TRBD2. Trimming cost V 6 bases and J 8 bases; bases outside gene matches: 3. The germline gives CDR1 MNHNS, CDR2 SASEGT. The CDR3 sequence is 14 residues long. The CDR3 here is CASRRGLAGDIQYF. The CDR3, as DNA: TGTGCCAGCAGGAGGGGACTAGCGGGGGACATTCAGTACTTC.

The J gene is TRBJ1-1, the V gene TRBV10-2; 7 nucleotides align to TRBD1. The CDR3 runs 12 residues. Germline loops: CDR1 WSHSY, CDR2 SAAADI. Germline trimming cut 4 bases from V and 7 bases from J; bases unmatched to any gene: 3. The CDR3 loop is CASSGTGREAFF. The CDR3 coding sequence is TGCGCCAGCAGTGGGACAGGCCGTGAAGCTTTCTTT.

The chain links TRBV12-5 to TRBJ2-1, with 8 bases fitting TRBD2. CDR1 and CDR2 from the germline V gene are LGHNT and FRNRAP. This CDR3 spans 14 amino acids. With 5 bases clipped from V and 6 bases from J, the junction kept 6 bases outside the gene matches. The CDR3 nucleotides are TGTGCTAGTGGTCCAACGGGGGGGGTCAATGAGCAGTTCTTC. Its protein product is CASGPTGGVNEQFF.

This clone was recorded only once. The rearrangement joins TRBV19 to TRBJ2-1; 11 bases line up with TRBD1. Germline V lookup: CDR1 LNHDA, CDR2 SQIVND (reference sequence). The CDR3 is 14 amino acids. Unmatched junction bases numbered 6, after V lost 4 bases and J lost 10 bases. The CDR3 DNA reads TGTGCCAGTAGTACTTCCGGGACAGGGGGAGAGCAGTTCTTC. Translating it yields CASSTSGTGGEQFF.

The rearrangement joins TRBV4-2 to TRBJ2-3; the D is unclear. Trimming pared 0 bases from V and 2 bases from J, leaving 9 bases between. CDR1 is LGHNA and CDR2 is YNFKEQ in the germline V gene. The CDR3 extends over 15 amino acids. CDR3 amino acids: CASSQDGPFTDTQYF. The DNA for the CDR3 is TGTGCCAGCAGCCAAGATGGGCCTTTCACAGATACGCAGTATTTT.

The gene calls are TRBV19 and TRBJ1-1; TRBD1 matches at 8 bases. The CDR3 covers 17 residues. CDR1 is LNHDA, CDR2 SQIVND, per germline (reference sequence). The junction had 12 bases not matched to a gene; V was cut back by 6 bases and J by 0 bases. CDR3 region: CASSPRGQGAVNTEAFF. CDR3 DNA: TGTGCCAGTAGCCCAAGGGGGCAGGGGGCAGTGAACACTGAAGCTTTCTTT.

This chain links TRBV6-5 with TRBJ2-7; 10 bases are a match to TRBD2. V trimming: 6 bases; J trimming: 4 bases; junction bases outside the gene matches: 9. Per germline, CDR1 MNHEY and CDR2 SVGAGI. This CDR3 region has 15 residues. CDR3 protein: CASRPLAGEPYEQYF. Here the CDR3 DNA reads TGTGCCAGCAGGCCGCTAGCGGGGGAACCGTACGAGCAGTACTTC.

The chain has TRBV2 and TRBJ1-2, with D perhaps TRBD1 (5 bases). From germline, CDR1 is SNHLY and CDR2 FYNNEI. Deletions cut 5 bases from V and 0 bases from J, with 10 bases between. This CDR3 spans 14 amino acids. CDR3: CASSPGLPNYGYTF. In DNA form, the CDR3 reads TGTGCCAGCAGTCCGGGACTGCCTAACTATGGCTACACCTTC.

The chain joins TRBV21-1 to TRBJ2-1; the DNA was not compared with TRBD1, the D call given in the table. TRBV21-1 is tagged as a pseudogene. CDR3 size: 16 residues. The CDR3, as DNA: TGTGCCAGCAGCAAAGTTACGGGGACAACCTACAATGAGCAGTTCTTC. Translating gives CASSKVTGTTYNEQFF.

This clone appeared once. DNA of the CDR3: TGTGCCAGCAGGGCAGGGGGCGGCACTGAAGCTTTCTTT. This encodes CASRAGGGTEAFF. V gene TRBV6-6 combines with J gene TRBJ1-1; TRBD1 aligns across 8 bases. The CDR3 runs to 13 residues. Looked up from germline, CDR1 is MNHNY and CDR2 is SVGAGI (reference sequence). The trim removed 6 bases at V and 4 bases at J, leaving 4 bases unmatched.

Here the CDR3 reads CASSPQGGAETQYF. The DNA for the CDR3 is TGTGCCAGCTCGCCTCAGGGCGGGGCAGAGACCCAGTACTTC. V is TRBV18 and J is TRBJ2-5, with a possible D match to TRBD2 (6 bases). V dropped 6 bases and J dropped 4 bases, with 15 bases sitting between them. The length of the CDR3 is 14 residues. The germline CDR1 and CDR2 sequences are KGHSH and LQKENI.

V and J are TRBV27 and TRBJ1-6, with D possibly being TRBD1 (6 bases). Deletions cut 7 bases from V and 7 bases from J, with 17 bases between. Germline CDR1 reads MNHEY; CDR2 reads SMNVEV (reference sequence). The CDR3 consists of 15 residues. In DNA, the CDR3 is TGTGCCAGCAATCCTGGGCAGGGGCCCAATTCACCCCTCCACTTT. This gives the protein CASNPGQGPNSPLHF.

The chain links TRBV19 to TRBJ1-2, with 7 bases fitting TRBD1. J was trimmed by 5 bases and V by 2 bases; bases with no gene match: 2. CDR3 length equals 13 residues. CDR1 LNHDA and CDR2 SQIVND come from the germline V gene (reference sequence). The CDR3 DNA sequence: TGTGCCAGTAGTATAACAGGGGAATATGGCTACACCTTC. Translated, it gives CASSITGEYGYTF.

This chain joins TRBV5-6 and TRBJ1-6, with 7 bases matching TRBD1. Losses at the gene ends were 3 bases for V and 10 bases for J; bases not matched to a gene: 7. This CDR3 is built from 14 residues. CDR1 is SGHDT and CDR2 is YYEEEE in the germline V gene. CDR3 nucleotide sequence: TGTGCCAGCAGCTACCGGGACAGCTCATCACCCCTCCACTTT. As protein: CASSYRDSSSPLHF.